This TCR beta chain was captured by sequencing in a study of OX40 agonist ivuxolimab in advanced cancers. Study-wide background: As their treatment, patients were administered ivuxolimab, an agonistic anti-OX40 (CD134) antibody. Patients were dosed intravenously with ivuxolimab at 0.01 to 10 mg/kg every 2 weeks. Partial responses were achieved by three patients, one with hepatocellular carcinoma and two with cutaneous melanoma.

The V and J ends lost 5 bases and 5 bases, in that order; junction bases with no gene match: 7. CDR1 is MDHEN, CDR2 SYDVKM, per germline. The CDR3 consists of 14 residues. General study results and limits: Among patients with partial responses at 0.1-3.0 mg/kg, clonal expansion was among the lowest.

This clone qualifies as medium-sized. What it recognizes is unknown. Profiling relied on immunoSEQ multiplex PCR, and the TCRdb table lists in-frame clones only, not all of them. This table has tens of thousands of clones, around 77% appearing once. This receptor was identified in an adult with an advanced solid tumor such as melanoma, head and neck, liver or kidney cancer. The chain has TRBV28 and TRBJ1-1, with 8 bases that match TRBD1. The specimen comprised CD4+ or CD8+ T cells sorted from blood, sampled in a trial of the OX40 agonist ivuxolimab. The CDR3 protein is CASSLGQGSTEAFF. The CDR3 DNA reads TGTGCCAGCAGTCTCGGACAGGGTTCGACTGAAGCTTTCTTT.